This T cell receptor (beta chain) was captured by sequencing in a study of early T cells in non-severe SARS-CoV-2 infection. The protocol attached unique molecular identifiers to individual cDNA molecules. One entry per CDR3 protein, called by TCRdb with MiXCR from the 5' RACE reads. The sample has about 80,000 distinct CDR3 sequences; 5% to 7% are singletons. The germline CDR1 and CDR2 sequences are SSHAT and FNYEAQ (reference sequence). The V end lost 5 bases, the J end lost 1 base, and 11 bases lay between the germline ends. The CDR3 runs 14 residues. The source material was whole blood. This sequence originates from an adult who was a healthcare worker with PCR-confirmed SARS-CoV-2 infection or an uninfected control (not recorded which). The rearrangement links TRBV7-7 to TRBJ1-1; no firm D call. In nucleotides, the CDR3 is TGTGCCAGCAGCCCACCCCCGGCGAACACTGAAGCTTTCTTT. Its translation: CASSPPPANTEAFF.